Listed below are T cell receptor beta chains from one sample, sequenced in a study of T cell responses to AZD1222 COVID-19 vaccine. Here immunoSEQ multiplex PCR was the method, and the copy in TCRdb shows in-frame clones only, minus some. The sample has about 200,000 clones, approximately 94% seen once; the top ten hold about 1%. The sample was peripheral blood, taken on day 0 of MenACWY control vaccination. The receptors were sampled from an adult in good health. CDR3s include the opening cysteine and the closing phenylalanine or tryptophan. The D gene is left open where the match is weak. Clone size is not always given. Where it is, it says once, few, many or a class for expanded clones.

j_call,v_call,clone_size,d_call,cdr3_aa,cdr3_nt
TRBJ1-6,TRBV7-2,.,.,CASSLEGARDSPLHF,TGTGCCAGCAGCTTAGAAGGGGCGAGGGATTCACCCCTCCACTTT
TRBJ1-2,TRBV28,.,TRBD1,CASRVPGQGDGYTF,TGTGCCAGCAGGGTACCGGGACAGGGGGATGGCTACACCTTC
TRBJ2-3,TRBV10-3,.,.,CAISEFGQNTDTQYF,TGTGCCATCAGTGAATTCGGACAGAACACAGATACGCAGTATTTT
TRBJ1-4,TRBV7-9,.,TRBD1,CASSPGQGTTNEKLFF,TGTGCCAGCAGCCCCGGACAGGGCACAACTAATGAAAAACTGTTTTTT
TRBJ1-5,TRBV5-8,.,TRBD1,CASSPDRGRKGNQPQHF,TGTGCCAGCAGCCCCGACAGGGGGCGGAAGGGCAATCAGCCCCAGCATTTT
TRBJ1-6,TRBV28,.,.,CASSFAGGYNSPLHF,TGTGCCAGCAGTTTTGCTGGGGGTTATAATTCACCCCTCCACTTT
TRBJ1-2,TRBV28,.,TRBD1,CASSISRGRSNYGYTF,TGTGCCAGCAGTATTTCGAGGGGGCGGTCTAACTATGGCTACACCTTC
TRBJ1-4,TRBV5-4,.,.,CASSGRDNRGKLFF,TGTGCCAGCAGCGGGAGGGACAACCGCGGGAAACTGTTTTTT
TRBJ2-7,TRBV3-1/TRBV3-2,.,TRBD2,CASSQGSGGWSYEQYF,TGTGCCAGCAGCCAAGGTAGCGGGGGGTGGTCCTACGAGCAGTACTTC
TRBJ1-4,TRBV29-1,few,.,CSVVYAPWDEKLFF,TGCAGCGTTGTGTACGCACCTTGGGATGAAAAACTGTTTTTT
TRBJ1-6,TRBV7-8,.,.,CASSLGTTNSPLHF,TGTGCCAGCAGCTTAGGTACCACCAATTCACCCCTCCACTTT
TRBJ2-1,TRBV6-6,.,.,CASSRAPIKDAYNEQFF,TGTGCCAGCAGTCGAGCACCTATAAAAGATGCCTACAATGAGCAGTTCTTC
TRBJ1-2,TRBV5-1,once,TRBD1,CASSLGTGANYGYTF,TGCGCCAGCAGCTTAGGTACAGGGGCAAACTATGGCTACACCTTC
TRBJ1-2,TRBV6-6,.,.,CASSYDALGYGYTF,TGTGCCAGCAGTTACGACGCCCTAGGCTATGGCTACACCTTC
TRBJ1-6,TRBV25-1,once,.,CASENRRYNSPLHF,TGTGCCAGCGAAAACCGAAGGTATAATTCACCCCTCCACTTT
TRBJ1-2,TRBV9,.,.,CASSVGVLPNYGYTF,TGTGCCAGCAGCGTAGGGGTCTTACCTAACTATGGCTACACCTTC
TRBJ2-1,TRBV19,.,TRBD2,CASVWGGGVSNEQFF,TGTGCCAGTGTCTGGGGCGGGGGTGTCTCCAATGAGCAGTTCTTC
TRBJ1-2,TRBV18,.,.,CASSPSGDIGYTF,TGTGCCAGCTCACCGAGTGGGGACATTGGCTACACCTTC
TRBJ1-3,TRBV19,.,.,CASSPGLVGNTIYF,TGTGCCAGTAGCCCGGGGTTGGTCGGAAACACCATATATTTT
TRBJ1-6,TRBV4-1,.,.,CASSQDATVSYNSPLHF,TGCGCCAGCAGCCAAGATGCGACGGTCTCCTATAATTCACCCCTCCACTTT
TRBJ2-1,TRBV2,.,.,CASSDLTANEQFF,TGTGCCAGCAGTGATCTGACAGCTAATGAGCAGTTCTTC
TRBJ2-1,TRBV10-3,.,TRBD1,CAISEARQGKDNEQFF,TGTGCCATCAGTGAGGCACGACAGGGGAAGGACAATGAGCAGTTCTTC
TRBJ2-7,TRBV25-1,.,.,CASSADGRYTSYEQYF,TGTGCCAGCAGTGCGGACGGACGGTACACCTCCTACGAGCAGTACTTC
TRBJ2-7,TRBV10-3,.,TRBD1,CAIRDDRESYEQYF,TGTGCCATCAGGGACGACAGGGAGTCCTACGAGCAGTACTTC
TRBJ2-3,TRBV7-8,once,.,CASSPLGALSTDTQYF,TGTGCCAGCAGCCCGTTAGGGGCGCTTAGCACAGATACGCAGTATTTT
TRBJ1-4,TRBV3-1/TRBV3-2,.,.,CASSQDLIVPNEKLFF,TGTGCCAGCAGCCAAGATCTGATAGTCCCTAATGAAAAACTGTTTTTT
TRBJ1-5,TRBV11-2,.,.,CASSLDGMSNQPQHF,TGTGCCAGCAGCTTAGATGGGATGAGCAATCAGCCCCAGCATTTT
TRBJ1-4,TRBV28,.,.,CASGEEGREKLFF,TGTGCCAGCGGAGAGGAGGGAAGGGAAAAACTGTTTTTT
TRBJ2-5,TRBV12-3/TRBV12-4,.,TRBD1,CASSFRGETQYF,TGTGCCAGCAGTTTCAGGGGGGAGACCCAGTACTTC
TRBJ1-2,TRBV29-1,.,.,CSVGGIYGYTF,TGCAGCGTTGGGGGAATCTATGGCTACACCTTC
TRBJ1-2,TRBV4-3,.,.,CASSQSPGQVGYTF,TGCGCCAGCAGCCAATCCCCGGGACAAGTTGGCTACACCTTC
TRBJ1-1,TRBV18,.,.,CASSLHRDTEAFF,TGTGCCAGCTCACTTCACCGGGACACTGAAGCTTTCTTT
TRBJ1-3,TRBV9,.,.,CASSTRPSSGNTIYF,TGTGCCAGCAGCACCAGACCGAGCTCTGGAAACACCATATATTTT
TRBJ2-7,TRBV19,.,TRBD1,CATSLGQRTWEQYF,TGTGCCACCTCCTTGGGACAGCGGACGTGGGAGCAGTACTTC
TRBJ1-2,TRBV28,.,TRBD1,CASSLRMGQGVSGYTF,TGTGCCAGCAGTTTACGAATGGGACAGGGGGTTAGTGGCTACACCTTC
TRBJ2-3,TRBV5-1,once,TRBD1,CASSPGGKQRDTQYF,TGCGCCAGCAGCCCAGGGGGAAAGCAAAGAGATACGCAGTATTTT
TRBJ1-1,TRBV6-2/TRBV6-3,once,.,CASSILTSHEAFF,TGTGCCAGCAGCATATTGACCTCCCATGAAGCTTTCTTT
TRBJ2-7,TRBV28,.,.,CASSFVEGVTYEQYF,TGTGCCAGCAGTTTTGTTGAAGGGGTGACTTACGAGCAGTACTTC
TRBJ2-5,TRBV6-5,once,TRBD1,CASSGQGSLEKTQYF,TGTGCCAGCAGCGGACAGGGTTCGTTGGAAAAGACCCAGTACTTC
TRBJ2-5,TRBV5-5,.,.,CASSFRAETQYF,TGTGCCAGCAGCTTTAGGGCGGAGACCCAGTACTTC
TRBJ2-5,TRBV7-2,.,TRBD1,CASSSQGAKTQYF,TGTGCCAGCAGCTCACAGGGGGCGAAGACCCAGTACTTC
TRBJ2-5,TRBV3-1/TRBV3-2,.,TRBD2,CASSQNPSGQETQYF,TGTGCCAGCAGCCAAAATCCTAGCGGACAAGAGACCCAGTACTTC
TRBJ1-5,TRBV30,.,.,CAWSVSGDSNQPQHF,TGTGCCTGGAGTGTATCAGGGGATAGCAATCAGCCCCAGCATTTT
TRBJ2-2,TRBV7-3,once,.,CASSLLSLAGTGELFF,TGTGCCAGCAGCTTATTGTCACTAGCAGGGACCGGGGAGCTGTTTTTT
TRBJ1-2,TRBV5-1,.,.,CASSPAGDTYGYTF,TGCGCCAGCAGCCCGGCTGGGGATACCTATGGCTACACCTTC
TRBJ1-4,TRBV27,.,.,CASSLRGGSTNEKLFF,TGTGCCAGCAGTTTACGCGGGGGCTCAACTAATGAAAAACTGTTTTTT
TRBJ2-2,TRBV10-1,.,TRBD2,CASTGGSNTGELFF,TGCGCCAGCACGGGAGGGTCCAACACCGGGGAGCTGTTTTTT
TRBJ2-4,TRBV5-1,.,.,CASSLTLAKNIQYF,TGCGCCAGCAGCTTAACCCTAGCCAAAAACATTCAGTACTTC
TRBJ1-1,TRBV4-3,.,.,CASSQVAGTPNTEAFF,TGCGCCAGCAGCCAAGTCGCAGGGACCCCGAACACTGAAGCTTTCTTT
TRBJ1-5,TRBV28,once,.,CATGGGFQPQHF,TGTGCCACCGGAGGGGGGTTCCAGCCCCAGCATTTT
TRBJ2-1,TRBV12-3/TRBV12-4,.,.,CASSLAGEQFF,TGTGCCAGCAGTTTAGCAGGTGAGCAGTTCTTC
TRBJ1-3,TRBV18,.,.,CASSIVGTESSGNTIYF,TGTGCCAGCTCAATAGTTGGGACCGAAAGCTCTGGAAACACCATATATTTT
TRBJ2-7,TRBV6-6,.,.,CASSTSGTPYEQYF,TGTGCCAGCAGCACCTCCGGGACACCGTACGAGCAGTACTTC
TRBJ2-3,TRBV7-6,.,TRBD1,CASSLGGGRSDTQYF,TGTGCCAGCAGCTTAGGAGGGGGCCGGTCCGATACGCAGTATTTT
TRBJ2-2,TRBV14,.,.,CASSQGNLNTGELFF,TGTGCCAGCAGCCAAGGGAATCTGAACACCGGGGAGCTGTTTTTT
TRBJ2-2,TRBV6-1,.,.,CASSEAGPITGELFF,TGTGCCAGCAGTGAAGCGGGCCCGATTACCGGGGAGCTGTTTTTT
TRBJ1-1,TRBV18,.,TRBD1,CASSPPTGGGMNTEAFF,TGTGCCAGCTCACCACCGACAGGGGGGGGGATGAACACTGAAGCTTTCTTT
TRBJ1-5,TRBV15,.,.,CATSPNSNQPQHF,TGTGCCACCAGCCCGAATAGCAATCAGCCCCAGCATTTT
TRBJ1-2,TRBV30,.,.,CACSLQGRANYGYTF,TGTGCCTGTTCCCTGCAGGGGAGGGCTAACTATGGCTACACCTTC
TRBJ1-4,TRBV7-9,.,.,CASSWRGATNEKLFF,TGTGCCAGCAGCTGGCGGGGTGCAACTAATGAAAAACTGTTTTTT